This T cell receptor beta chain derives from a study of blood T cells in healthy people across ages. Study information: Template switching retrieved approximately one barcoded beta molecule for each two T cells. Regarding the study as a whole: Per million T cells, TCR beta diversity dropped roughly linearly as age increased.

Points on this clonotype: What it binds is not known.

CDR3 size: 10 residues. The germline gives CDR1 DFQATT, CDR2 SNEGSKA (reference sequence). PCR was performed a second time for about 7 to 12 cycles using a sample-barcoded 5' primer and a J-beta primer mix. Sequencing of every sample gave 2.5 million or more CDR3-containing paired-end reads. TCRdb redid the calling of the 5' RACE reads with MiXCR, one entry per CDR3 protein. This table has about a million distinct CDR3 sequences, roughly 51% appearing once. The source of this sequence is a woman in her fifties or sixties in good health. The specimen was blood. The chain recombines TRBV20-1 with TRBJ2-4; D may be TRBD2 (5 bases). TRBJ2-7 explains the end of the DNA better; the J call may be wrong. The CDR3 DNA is TGCAGTGCGAGGGTCTACGAGCAGTACTTC. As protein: CSARVYEQYF.